These 15 T cell receptor beta chains originate from one sample sequenced in a study of OX40 agonist ivuxolimab in advanced cancers. The library was built by means of the immunoSEQ multiplex PCR assay. In its TCRdb copy, this immuneACCESS table keeps in-frame sequences only and misses some clones. Where compared with another copy, unresolved V genes explain less than half of these, and the others have no known cause. Here the sample has fewer than 40,000 clones; around 83% occur a single time. Jointly, the top ten make up approximately 20% of the sample. The sequencing here drew on CD4+ or CD8+ T cells sorted from blood, taken in a trial of the OX40 agonist ivuxolimab. These receptors all come from an adult with an advanced solid tumor such as melanoma, head and neck, liver or kidney cancer.

This clone was detected once. The rearrangement uses TRBV27 and TRBJ2-1; 10 positions agree with TRBD2. The trim removed 5 bases at V and 7 bases at J, leaving 11 bases unmatched. The CDR3 has 16 residues. The germline gives CDR1 MNHEY, CDR2 SMNVEV (reference sequence). The CDR3: CASSPLPSGRDNEQFF. The DNA of the CDR3 is TGTGCCAGCAGTCCACTTCCTAGCGGGAGAGATAATGAGCAGTTCTTC.

This chain joins TRBV6-1 and TRBJ1-2; D not certain. Germline loops: CDR1 MNHNS, CDR2 SASEGT. Trimming pared 2 bases from V and 0 bases from J, leaving 7 bases between. CDR3 size: 14 residues. This chain's CDR3 is CASSEQVANYGYTF. The CDR3 DNA is TGTGCCAGCAGTGAACAGGTGGCTAACTATGGCTACACCTTC.

V gene TRBV27 combines with J gene TRBJ2-1; possibly TRBD1 or TRBD2 for D (5 bases each). In germline, CDR1 is MNHEY, CDR2 SMNVEV (reference sequence). There are 14 residues in the CDR3. Trimming took off 1 base at V and 7 bases at J, with 11 bases between the two ends. The CDR3 nucleotides are TGTGCCAGCAGTTTATTTCCGGGACGGAATGAGCAGTTCTTC. Amino acid sequence: CASSLFPGRNEQFF.

The chain recombines TRBV29-1 with TRBJ1-1; D is undetermined. Looked up from germline, CDR1 is SQVTM and CDR2 is ANQGSEA. This CDR3 has 10 residues. Trimming shortened V by 5 bases and J by 3 bases, and 4 bases separated the two germline ends. The CDR3 region is CSVWHTEAFF. CDR3 nucleotides: TGCAGCGTTTGGCACACTGAAGCTTTCTTT.

The chain recombines TRBV27 with TRBJ2-1, with 9 bases identical to TRBD2. Germline lookup yields CDR1 MNHEY and CDR2 SMNVEV (reference sequence). V lost 7 bases to trimming and J lost 7 bases; unmatched junction nucleotides: 14. The CDR3 length is 16 residues. The CDR3 DNA follows: TGTGCCAGCATTCCCCGGGCGGGGGGGCCTTGGAATGAGCAGTTCTTC. Protein product: CASIPRAGGPWNEQFF.

The chain combines TRBV5-6 with TRBJ2-5; 8 bases line up with TRBD1. This CDR3 spans 15 amino acids. The V gene end was trimmed by 4 bases and the J gene end by 2 bases; junction bases not matched to a gene: 7. Looked up from germline, CDR1 is SGHDT and CDR2 is YYEEEE. The CDR3 loop reads CASSAQGARQETQYF. Written as DNA, the CDR3 is TGTGCCAGCAGCGCGCAGGGGGCCAGACAAGAGACCCAGTACTTC.

The chain recombines TRBV6-5 with TRBJ1-6, with D possibly matching TRBD1 (5 bases). The CDR3 covers 14 residues. The ends were cut back, 2 bases at V and 10 bases at J, with 12 bases in the middle. Germline assignment: CDR1 MNHEY and CDR2 SVGAGI. CDR3 region: CASSYVGVGSPLHF. CDR3 nucleotide sequence: TGTGCCAGCAGTTACGTAGGGGTCGGGTCACCCCTCCACTTT.

This clone has just one count. The V gene is TRBV4-1, the J gene TRBJ2-7, with D possibly called TRBD1 or TRBD2 (5 bases each). Germline-derived CDR1 and CDR2 are MGHRA and YSYEKL. Trimming left V 2 bases short and J 0 bases short, with 11 bases between. The CDR3 extends over 15 amino acids. CDR3 DNA sequence: TGCGCCAGCAGCCAATACCGGGGCAGCTCCTACGAGCAGTACTTC. It yields the protein CASSQYRGSSYEQYF.

This clone was observed a handful of times. V and J are TRBV7-2 and TRBJ2-7; 7 bases are a match to TRBD2. The CDR3 spans 16 residues. V was pared by 1 base and J by 4 bases, with 10 bases of the junction left unmatched. Per the germline V gene, CDR1 is SGHTA and CDR2 is FQGNSA. CDR3 sequence (DNA): TGTGCCAGCAGCTTAGTTGAGCAGGGAGGGAGGTACGAGCAGTACTTC. This translates into CASSLVEQGGRYEQYF.

This clone was seen more than once but under ten times. The chain recombines TRBV4-1 with TRBJ2-7, with D uncertain. The CDR3 has 13 amino acids. Germline-derived CDR1 and CDR2 are MGHRA and YSYEKL. V lost 0 bases, J lost 3 bases, and 6 bases lay in between. The CDR3, as DNA: TGCGCCAGCAGCCAAGACCCCTTCTACGAGCAGTACTTC. Protein product: CASSQDPFYEQYF.

The genes are TRBV2 and TRBJ1-6, with 8 bases lining up with TRBD1. The J segment lost 8 bases and the V segment lost 2 bases, leaving 5 bases of the junction unmatched. Germline V lookup: CDR1 SNHLY, CDR2 FYNNEI. CDR3 length: 15 residues. CDR3 bases: TGTGCCAGCAGTGAATCTGACAGGGGTTATTCACCCCTCCACTTT. This encodes CASSESDRGYSPLHF.

The chain uses TRBV2 and TRBJ1-2, with 9 bases identical to TRBD1. The CDR3 contains 16 residues. Per the germline V gene, CDR1 is SNHLY and CDR2 is FYNNEI. Germline trimming cut 7 bases from V and 6 bases from J; bases unmatched to any gene: 15. The CDR3 here is CASTWDSTGGDDGYTF. The CDR3 nucleotides are TGTGCCAGCACCTGGGACTCGACAGGGGGTGACGATGGCTACACCTTC.

This clone rates as medium-sized (0.01 to 0.1%). This rearrangement joins TRBV11-1 to TRBJ2-1; D is unresolved. Germline values: CDR1 SGHAT, CDR2 FQDESV (reference sequence). Trimming stripped 0 bases from V and 5 bases from J, with 8 bases between. The CDR3 has 14 residues. The CDR3 nucleotides read TGTGCCAGCAGCTTAGCAGGGAACCACAATGAGCAGTTCTTC. Its translation is CASSLAGNHNEQFF.

This sequence joins TRBV5-8 and TRBJ2-2; tentatively, D is TRBD1 (6 bases). The CDR3 is 15 amino acids. Germline CDR1 SGHTS, CDR2 YDEGEE. Deletions cut 4 bases from V and 2 bases from J, with 12 bases between. The CDR3 DNA is TGTGCCAGCAGCCCCGGACAGAAAAACACCGGGGAGCTGTTTTTT. Amino acid sequence: CASSPGQKNTGELFF.

The rearrangement uses TRBV28 and TRBJ2-5; 8 nucleotides line up with TRBD1. With V trimmed by 1 base and J by 5 bases, 9 bases remained unmatched. Germline V gene lookup returns CDR1 MDHEN and CDR2 SYDVKM. This CDR3 contains 16 residues. The CDR3 region is CASSLLGAGGLETQYF. The CDR3 DNA follows: TGTGCCAGCAGTTTATTAGGGGCAGGGGGCCTGGAGACCCAGTACTTC. Full variable domain (rest looked up from reference TRBV28 and TRBJ2-5): DVKVTQSSRYLVKRTGEKVFLECVQDMDHENMFWYRQDPGLGLRLIYFSYDVKMKEKGDIPEGYSVSREKKERFSLILESASTNQTSMYLCASSLLGAGGLETQYFGPGTRLLVL.